A selection of T cell receptor beta chains follows, all from one sample in a study of blood T cell repertoires in COVID-19. Some clones are missing from TCRdb's copy, which holds only in-frame ones; the method was immunoSEQ multiplex PCR. The table has about 160,000 clones, 85% seen once; the top ten hold 3% to 3.5%. Sequenced: peripheral blood. The receptors here all came from a human donor with acute or convalescent COVID-19. The donor label of this sample is uncertain. Each CDR3 is given with its conserved first and last residue. The D gene is left open where the match is weak. Part of the rows lack a size; the others show once, few, many or a class for expanded clones.

D,V,size,J,DNA,CDR3
NA,TRBV6-4,NA,TRBJ2-1,TGTGCCAGCAGAAACGGGATGACGGGTGAAAATGAGCAGTTCTTC,CASRNGMTGENEQFF
NA,TRBV10-1,NA,TRBJ2-7,TGCGCCAGCAGTCAAACAGGGTCCCAGTCCTACGAGCAGTACTTC,CASSQTGSQSYEQYF
TRBD1,TRBV29-1,NA,TRBJ1-1,TGCAGCGTATTGAAGGACAGGGAGAACACTGAAGCTTTCTTT,CSVLKDRENTEAFF
NA,TRBV18,NA,TRBJ1-1,TGTGCCAGCTCATGGCTAGATAGTTCTAACACTGAAGCTTTCTTT,CASSWLDSSNTEAFF
NA,TRBV7-9,NA,TRBJ1-4,TGTGCCAGCAGCTCGTGGGAGGGGCTGACTAATGAAAAACTGTTTTTT,CASSSWEGLTNEKLFF
TRBD1,TRBV9,NA,TRBJ1-6,TGTGCCAGCAGCGCGGGACAGGGGGCGCGATCACCCCTCCACTTT,CASSAGQGARSPLHF
NA,TRBV6-6,NA,TRBJ1-3,TGTGCCAGCAGTCCGATGGGGGGGCAGAGAAACACCATATATTTT,CASSPMGGQRNTIYF
NA,TRBV25-1,NA,TRBJ2-7,TGTGCCAGCAGTGACGACTTGGAGCAGTACTTC,CASSDDLEQYF
NA,TRBV6-5,NA,TRBJ1-2,TGTGCCAGCAGTTACGGGGGCGGCTACACCTTC,CASSYGGGYTF
NA,TRBV19,NA,TRBJ2-7,TGTGCCAGTGGCCAAGGGGTCCATAAACCCTACGAGCAGTACTTC,CASGQGVHKPYEQYF
TRBD1,TRBV9,NA,TRBJ2-3,TGTGCCAGCAGCCGAGGACAGGGGAGGAGGGATACGACAGATACGCAGTATTTT,CASSRGQGRRDTTDTQYF
NA,TRBV25-1,NA,TRBJ1-5,TGTGCCAGCAGTGATAGCGGGGGCGTTCAGCCCCAGCATTTT,CASSDSGGVQPQHF
TRBD2,TRBV20-1,once,TRBJ2-3,TGCAGTGCTAGTCGCAGCGGGATCACAGATACGCAGTATTTT,CSASRSGITDTQYF
NA,TRBV3-1/TRBV3-2,NA,TRBJ2-5,TGTGCCAGCAGCCCTCACATTGACCAAGAGACCCAGTACTTC,CASSPHIDQETQYF
NA,TRBV28,NA,TRBJ1-1,TGTGCCAGCAGTTTTAGGGGAAACACTGAAGCTTTCTTT,CASSFRGNTEAFF
TRBD1,TRBV6-6,NA,TRBJ2-3,TGTGCCAGCAGAGATCCGGGACAGGGGGCGTCGGATACGCAGTATTTT,CASRDPGQGASDTQYF
NA,TRBV6-4,few,TRBJ1-2,TGTGCCAGCATCCCGACTCCCCTCCATGAGGGCTACACCTTC,CASIPTPLHEGYTF
NA,TRBV4-1,NA,TRBJ1-2,TGCGCCAGCAGCCAAACCAACCGACGGGAGGATGGCTACACCTTC,CASSQTNRREDGYTF
NA,TRBV6-6,NA,TRBJ1-1,TGTGCCAGCAGCCGAGTCGGCCAGGGGTCGGTGAACACTGAAGCTTTCTTT,CASSRVGQGSVNTEAFF
TRBD1,TRBV3-1/TRBV3-2,once,TRBJ2-6,TGTGCCAGCAGCCAAGAAAGCCGGGACAGGGGGACCAGCGGGGCCAACGTCCTGACTTTC,CASSQESRDRGTSGANVLTF
TRBD1,TRBV7-8,NA,TRBJ1-1,TGTGCCAGCAGCTTAGATCAGGGGGCGGGGGCTTCCACTGAAGCTTTCTTT,CASSLDQGAGASTEAFF
TRBD2,TRBV4-2,NA,TRBJ2-3,TGTGCCAGCAGCCAGGGCCCTAGCGGGGGGGCAGATACGCAGTATTTT,CASSQGPSGGADTQYF
NA,TRBV27,NA,TRBJ1-1,TGTGCCAGCAGTTTGGGACAATATTCTGAAGCTTTCTTT,CASSLGQYSEAFF
NA,TRBV6-4,NA,TRBJ2-6,TGTGCCAGCAGCGCACAGGGTACGGATGGGGCCAACGTCCTGACTTTC,CASSAQGTDGANVLTF
TRBD1,TRBV18,NA,TRBJ1-4,TGTGCCAGCTCACAAGGGACAGGGAATGAAAAACTGTTTTTT,CASSQGTGNEKLFF
NA,TRBV5-4,NA,TRBJ1-3,TGTGCCAGCAGCTTGGATCCAGGGATCTCTGGAAACACCATATATTTT,CASSLDPGISGNTIYF
TRBD1,TRBV7-6,NA,TRBJ1-6,TGTGCCAGCAGCTTAGAGGGGGACAGGGCAAATTCACCCCTCCACTTT,CASSLEGDRANSPLHF
NA,TRBV5-1,NA,TRBJ1-1,TGCGCCAGCAGCCCGGGGGGAACTGGGGCCCCGAGGGCTGAAGCTTTCTTT,CASSPGGTGAPRAEAFF
NA,TRBV5-6,few,TRBJ1-4,TGTGCCAGCAGCCCAATTGGCTACTCAGAGGCAACTAATGAAAAACTGTTTTTT,CASSPIGYSEATNEKLFF
TRBD1,TRBV7-2,NA,TRBJ1-2,TGTGCCAGCAGCTTAGAAGGGGGCGCTCGCTATGGCTACACCTTC,CASSLEGGARYGYTF
TRBD2,TRBV28,NA,TRBJ2-2,TGTGCCAGCAGTTTGGCAAGGGGAGGGGCGAGGCGGACCGGGGAGCTGTTTTTT,CASSLARGGARRTGELFF
TRBD1,TRBV7-2,NA,TRBJ1-1,TGTGCCAGCAGCGCTTACAGGGGGTTATTGGGTGAAGCTTTCTTT,CASSAYRGLLGEAFF
TRBD1,TRBV11-2,few,TRBJ2-2,TGTGCCAGCAGGGCCCTCGGGGACAGGGGGAGCGGGGAGCTGTTTTTT,CASRALGDRGSGELFF
TRBD2,TRBV2,NA,TRBJ2-7,TGTGCCAGCAGTGAAGGGGCTAGCGGCACCTACGAGCAGTACTTC,CASSEGASGTYEQYF
NA,TRBV5-1,once,TRBJ2-5,TGCGCCAGCAGCTTGGGACAATTCGAGACCCAGTACTTC,CASSLGQFETQYF
TRBD1,TRBV6-5,NA,TRBJ2-1,TGTGCCAGCAGTTACTCCGGACAGGGAACATGGAATGAGCAGTTCTTC,CASSYSGQGTWNEQFF
TRBD1,TRBV11-1,NA,TRBJ1-1,TGTGCCAGCATACCCCGGGACAGGGGTAGGACTGAAGCTTTCTTT,CASIPRDRGRTEAFF
NA,TRBV15,NA,TRBJ1-5,TGTGCCACCAGCAGAGATAGTCAGCCCCAGCATTTT,CATSRDSQPQHF
NA,TRBV6-5,NA,TRBJ1-1,TGTGCCAGCAGTTACCTCGGGACACTGAACACTGAAGCTTTCTTT,CASSYLGTLNTEAFF
NA,TRBV19,NA,TRBJ1-2,TGTGCCAGTAGTATACGGGCGGGGGATGGCTACACCTTC,CASSIRAGDGYTF
NA,TRBV2,NA,TRBJ1-4,TGTGCCAGCACTACCAGTCCGGGATCTGAAAAACTGTTTTTT,CASTTSPGSEKLFF
NA,TRBV19,NA,TRBJ2-2,TGTGCCAGCACCGAACTGCGAGCAGGGGATGACACCGGGGAGCTGTTTTTT,CASTELRAGDDTGELFF
TRBD2,TRBV6-5,NA,TRBJ2-1,TGTGCCAGCAGTTCGAAGCGGGGGAGCTCCTACAATGAGCAGTTCTTC,CASSSKRGSSYNEQFF
NA,TRBV5-1,NA,TRBJ1-1,TGCGCCAGCAGCTTGGTGGGAGGGCTGAACACTGAAGCTTTCTTT,CASSLVGGLNTEAFF
TRBD2,TRBV29-1,NA,TRBJ2-2,TGCAGCACGGCGGGGGGGACCGGGGAGCTGTTTTTT,CSTAGGTGELFF
TRBD2,TRBV4-1,NA,TRBJ2-5,TGCGCCAGCAGCCCGGGACTAGCGGGCGAAGAGACCCAGTACTTC,CASSPGLAGEETQYF
NA,TRBV4-1,NA,TRBJ1-1,TGCGCCAGCAGCCAAGCCTGGGACTTAGAAGCTTTCTTT,CASSQAWDLEAFF
NA,TRBV2,once,TRBJ1-1,TGTGCCAGCAGTGGAGTCGATACAGAGAAAGCTTTCTTT,CASSGVDTEKAFF
NA,TRBV3-1/TRBV3-2,NA,TRBJ2-3,TGTGCCAGCAGCCTAAACACAGATACGCAGTATTTT,CASSLNTDTQYF
NA,TRBV14,NA,TRBJ1-1,TGTGCCAGCAGCCAACGGGGGTCCAACACTGAAGCTTTCTTT,CASSQRGSNTEAFF
NA,TRBV29-1,NA,TRBJ1-1,TGCAGCGTTGGGGCACCCTCATTAAACACTGAAGCTTTCTTT,CSVGAPSLNTEAFF
NA,TRBV11-1,few,TRBJ1-1,TGTGCCAGCAGCCATTTCACTGCGGGGGGGGAAGCTTTCTTT,CASSHFTAGGEAFF
NA,TRBV3-1/TRBV3-2,few,TRBJ1-5,TGTGCCAGCAGCCAAGATTTAGGGGGTCAGCCCCAGCATTTT,CASSQDLGGQPQHF
NA,TRBV6-5,NA,TRBJ1-5,TGTGCCAGCAGTCCAGTGACTCCTAGCAATCAGCCCCAGCATTTT,CASSPVTPSNQPQHF
NA,TRBV18,NA,TRBJ1-3,TGTGCCAGCTCACTAGCTAAAGGCTCCAGCAACACCATATATTTT,CASSLAKGSSNTIYF